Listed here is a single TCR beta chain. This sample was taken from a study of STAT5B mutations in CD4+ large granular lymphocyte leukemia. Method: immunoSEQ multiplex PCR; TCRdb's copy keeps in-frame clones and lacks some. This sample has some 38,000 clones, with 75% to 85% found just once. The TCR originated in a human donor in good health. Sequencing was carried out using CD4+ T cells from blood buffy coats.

The CDR3 here is CASSRGLSYEQYF. CDR3 coding DNA: TGTGCCAGCAGCCGGGGGCTCTCCTACGAGCAGTACTTC. J is TRBJ2-7 and V is TRBV7-3; D could derive from TRBD1 or TRBD2 (6 bases each). Between the trimmed V and J ends, which lost 5 bases and 0 bases, there was a span of 8 bases. CDR3 length: 13 residues. CDR1 is SGHTA and CDR2 is FQGTGA in the germline V gene. The variable domain in full, with the rest retrieved from reference TRBV7-3 and TRBJ2-7, is GAGVSQTPSNKVTEKGKYVELRCDPISGHTALYWYRQSLGQGPEFLIYFQGTGAADDSGLPNDRFFAVRPEGSVSTLKIQRTERGDSAVYLCASSRGLSYEQYFGPGTRLTVT.